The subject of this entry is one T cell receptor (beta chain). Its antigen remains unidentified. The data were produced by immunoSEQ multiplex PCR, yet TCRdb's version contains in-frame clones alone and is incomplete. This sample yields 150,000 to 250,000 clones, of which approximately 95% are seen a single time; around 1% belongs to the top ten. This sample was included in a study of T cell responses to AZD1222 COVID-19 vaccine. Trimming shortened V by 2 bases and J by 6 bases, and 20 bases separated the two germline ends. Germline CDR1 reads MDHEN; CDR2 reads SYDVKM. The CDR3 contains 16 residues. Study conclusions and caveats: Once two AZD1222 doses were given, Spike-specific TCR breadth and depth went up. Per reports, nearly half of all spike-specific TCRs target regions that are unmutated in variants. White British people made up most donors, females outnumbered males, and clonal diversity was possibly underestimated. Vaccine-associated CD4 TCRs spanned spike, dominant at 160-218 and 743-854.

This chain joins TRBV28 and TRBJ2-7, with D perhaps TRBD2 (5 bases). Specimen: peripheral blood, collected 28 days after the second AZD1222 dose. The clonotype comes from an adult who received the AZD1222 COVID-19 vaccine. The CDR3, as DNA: TGTGCCAGCAGTTTAGGAGGAACACAGAGCTGGCTCGAGCAGTACTTC. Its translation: CASSLGGTQSWLEQYF.